This TCR beta chain derives from a study of PD-1 blockade in mismatch repair-deficient tumors. Overall study results and limits: After pembrolizumab, tumor-resident clones rose rapidly, then generally contracted before radiologic responses.

Time point described: approximately ten-day in vitro stimulation with candidate neoantigen peptide 6. A roughly 10-day in vitro culture was run per each of seven reactive peptides. Clone fold changes were calculated against an identical culture without peptide. As for this clone: Its antigen is not known.

Sequencing was performed with immunoSEQ multiplex PCR; in TCRdb, only in-frame clones are kept and a portion is missing. The table lists about 14,000 clones, 86% of them singletons. The sequence derives from an adult with mismatch repair-deficient cancer. This specimen was cells cultured in vitro, taken from a patient treated with pembrolizumab.

CDR3 in DNA: TGTGCCAGCAGTTCAGGACAGGGAAGCACTGAAGCTTTCTTT. Translating it yields CASSSGQGSTEAFF. The gene calls are TRBV27 and TRBJ1-1; 8 nucleotides line up with TRBD1. CDR3 length: 14 amino acids. J gave up 4 bases and V 4 bases, and 5 bases lay outside the gene matches. Germline CDR1 and CDR2: MNHEY and SMNVEV (reference sequence).